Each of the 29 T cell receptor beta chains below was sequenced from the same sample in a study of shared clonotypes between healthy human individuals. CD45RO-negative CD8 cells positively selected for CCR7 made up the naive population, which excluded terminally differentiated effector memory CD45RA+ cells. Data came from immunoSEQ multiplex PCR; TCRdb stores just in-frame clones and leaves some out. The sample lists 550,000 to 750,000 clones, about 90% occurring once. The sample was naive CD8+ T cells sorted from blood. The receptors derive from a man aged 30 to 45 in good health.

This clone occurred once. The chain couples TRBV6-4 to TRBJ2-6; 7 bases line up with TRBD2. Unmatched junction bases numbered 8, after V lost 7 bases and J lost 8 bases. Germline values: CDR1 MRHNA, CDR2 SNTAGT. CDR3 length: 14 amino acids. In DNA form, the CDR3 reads TGTGCCAGCAAGCTTGGGGGGGGTTCCAACGTCCTGACTTTC. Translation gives CASKLGGGSNVLTF.

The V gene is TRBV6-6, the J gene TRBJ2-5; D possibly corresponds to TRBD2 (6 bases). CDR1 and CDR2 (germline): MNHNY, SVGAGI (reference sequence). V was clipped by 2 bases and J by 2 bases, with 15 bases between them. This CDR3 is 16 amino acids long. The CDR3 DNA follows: TGTGCCAGCAGTTACGACCGGGACTCAGCACAAGAGACCCAGTACTTC. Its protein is CASSYDRDSAQETQYF.

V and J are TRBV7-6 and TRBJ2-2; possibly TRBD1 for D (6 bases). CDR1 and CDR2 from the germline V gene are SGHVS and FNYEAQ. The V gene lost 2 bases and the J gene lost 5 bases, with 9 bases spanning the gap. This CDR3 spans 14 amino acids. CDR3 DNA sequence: TGTGCCAGCAGCTTAAGCAGGGGAACCGGGGAGCTGTTTTTT. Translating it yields CASSLSRGTGELFF.

CDR3 sequence (DNA): TGTGCCAGTAGTATTACTCCAGACAGTGCCTACGAGCAGTACTTC. It specifies CASSITPDSAYEQYF. This chain joins TRBV19 and TRBJ2-7; weak D call: TRBD1 (5 bases). Germline CDR1 reads LNHDA; CDR2 reads SQIVND (reference sequence). This CDR3 spans 15 amino acids. Between the trimmed V and J ends, which lost 3 bases and 2 bases, there was a span of 14 bases.

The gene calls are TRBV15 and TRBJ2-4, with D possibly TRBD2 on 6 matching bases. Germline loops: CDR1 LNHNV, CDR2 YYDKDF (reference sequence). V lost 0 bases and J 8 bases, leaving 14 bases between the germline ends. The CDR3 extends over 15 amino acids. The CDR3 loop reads CATSRDSTSRDIQYF. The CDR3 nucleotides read TGTGCCACCAGCAGAGATTCAACTAGCAGGGACATTCAGTACTTC.

The CDR3 reads CASSSLAGGSYEQYF. The CDR3 DNA is TGTGCCAGCAGCTCTCTAGCGGGAGGATCCTACGAGCAGTACTTC. The chain recombines TRBV7-8 with TRBJ2-7; 11 positions agree with TRBD2. This CDR3 contains 15 residues. V shed 4 bases, J shed 1 base, and the junction held 3 bases outside the gene matches. Germline V gene sequence: CDR1 SGHVS, CDR2 FQNEAQ.

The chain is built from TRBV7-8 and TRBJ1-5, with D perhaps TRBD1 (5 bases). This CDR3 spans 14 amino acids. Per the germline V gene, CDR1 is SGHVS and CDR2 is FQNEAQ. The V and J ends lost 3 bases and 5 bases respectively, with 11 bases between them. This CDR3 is CASSFGRVDQPQHF. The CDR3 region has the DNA TGTGCCAGCAGCTTTGGCAGGGTAGATCAGCCCCAGCATTTT. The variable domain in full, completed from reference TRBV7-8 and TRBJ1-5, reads GAGVSQSPRYKVAKRGQDVALRCDPISGHVSLFWYQQALGQGPEFLTYFQNEAQLDKSGLPSDRFFAERPEGSVSTLKIQRTQQEDSAVYLCASSFGRVDQPQHFGDGTRLSIL.

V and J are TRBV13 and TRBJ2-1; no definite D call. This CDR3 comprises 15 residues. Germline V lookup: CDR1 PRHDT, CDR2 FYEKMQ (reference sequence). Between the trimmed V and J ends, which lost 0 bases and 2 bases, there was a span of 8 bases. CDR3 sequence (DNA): TGTGCCAGCAGCTTAGGCAGCGCGACCTACAATGAGCAGTTCTTC. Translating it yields CASSLGSATYNEQFF.

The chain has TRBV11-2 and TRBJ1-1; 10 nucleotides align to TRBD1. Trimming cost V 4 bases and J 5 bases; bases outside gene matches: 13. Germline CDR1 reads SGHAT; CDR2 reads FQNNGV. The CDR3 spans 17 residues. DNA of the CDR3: TGTGCCAGCAGCTCCACCTACCGGGGACAGGGGATTACTGAAGCTTTCTTT. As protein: CASSSTYRGQGITEAFF.

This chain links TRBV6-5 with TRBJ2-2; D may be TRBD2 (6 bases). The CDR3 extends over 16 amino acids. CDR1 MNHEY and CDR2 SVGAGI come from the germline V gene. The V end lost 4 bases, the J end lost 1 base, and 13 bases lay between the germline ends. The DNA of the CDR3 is TGTGCCAGCAGTTCCACAGCTAGCGTGAACACCGGGGAGCTGTTTTTT. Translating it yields CASSSTASVNTGELFF.

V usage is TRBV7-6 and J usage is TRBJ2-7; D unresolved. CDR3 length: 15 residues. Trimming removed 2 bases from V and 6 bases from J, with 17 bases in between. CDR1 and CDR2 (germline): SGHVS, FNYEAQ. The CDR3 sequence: CASSLSPAPTVEQYF. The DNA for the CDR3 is TGTGCCAGCAGCTTATCCCCGGCTCCTACCGTCGAGCAGTACTTC.

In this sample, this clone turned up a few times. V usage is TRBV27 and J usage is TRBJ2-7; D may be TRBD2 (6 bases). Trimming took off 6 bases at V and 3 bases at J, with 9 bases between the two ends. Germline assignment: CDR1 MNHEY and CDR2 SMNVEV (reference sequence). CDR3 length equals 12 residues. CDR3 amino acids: CASSNGGYEQYF. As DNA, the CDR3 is TGTGCCAGCAGCAACGGGGGCTACGAGCAGTACTTC.

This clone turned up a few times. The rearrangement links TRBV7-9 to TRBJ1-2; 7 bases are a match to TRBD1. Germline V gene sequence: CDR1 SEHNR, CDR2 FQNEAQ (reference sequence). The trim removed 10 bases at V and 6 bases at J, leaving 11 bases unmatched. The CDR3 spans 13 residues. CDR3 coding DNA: TGTGCCACTCACGGGACAGCCAACAATGGCTACACCTTC. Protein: CATHGTANNGYTF.

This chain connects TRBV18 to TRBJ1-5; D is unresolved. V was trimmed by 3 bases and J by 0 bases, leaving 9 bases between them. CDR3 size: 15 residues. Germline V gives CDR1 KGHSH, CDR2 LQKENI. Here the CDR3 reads CASSPSPSSNQPQHF. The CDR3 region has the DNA TGTGCCAGCTCACCGAGTCCTAGTAGCAATCAGCCCCAGCATTTT.

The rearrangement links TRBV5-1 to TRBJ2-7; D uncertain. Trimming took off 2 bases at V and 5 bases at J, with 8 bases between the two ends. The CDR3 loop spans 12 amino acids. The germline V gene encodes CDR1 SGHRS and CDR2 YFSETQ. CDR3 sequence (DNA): TGCGCCAGCAGCTTAACGGGCCACGAGCAGTACTTC. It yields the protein CASSLTGHEQYF.

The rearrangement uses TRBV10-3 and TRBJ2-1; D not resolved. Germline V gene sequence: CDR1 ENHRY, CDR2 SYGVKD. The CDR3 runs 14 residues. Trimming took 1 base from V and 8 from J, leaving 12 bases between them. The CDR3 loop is CAISEFSSEYEQFF. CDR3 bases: TGTGCCATCAGTGAGTTCTCGTCCGAGTATGAGCAGTTCTTC.

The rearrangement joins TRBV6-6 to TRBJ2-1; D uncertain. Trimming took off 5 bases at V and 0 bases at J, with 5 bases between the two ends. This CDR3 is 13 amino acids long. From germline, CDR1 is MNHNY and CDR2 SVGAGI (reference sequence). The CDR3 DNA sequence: TGTGCCAGCAGTCTAAGCTCCTACAATGAGCAGTTCTTC. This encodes CASSLSSYNEQFF.

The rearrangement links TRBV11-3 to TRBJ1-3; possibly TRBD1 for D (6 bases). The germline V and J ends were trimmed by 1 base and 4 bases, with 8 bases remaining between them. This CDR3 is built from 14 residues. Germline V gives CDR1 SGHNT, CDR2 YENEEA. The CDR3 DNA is TGTGCCAGCAGCTTAGCGGGGGCCGGAAACACCATATATTTT. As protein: CASSLAGAGNTIYF.

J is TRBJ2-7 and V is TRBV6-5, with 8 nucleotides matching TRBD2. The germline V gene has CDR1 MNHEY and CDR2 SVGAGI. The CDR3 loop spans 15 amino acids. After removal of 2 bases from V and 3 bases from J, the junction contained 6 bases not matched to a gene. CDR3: CASSYLAGGGYEQYF. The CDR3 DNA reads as TGTGCCAGCAGTTACCTGGCGGGAGGCGGCTACGAGCAGTACTTC.

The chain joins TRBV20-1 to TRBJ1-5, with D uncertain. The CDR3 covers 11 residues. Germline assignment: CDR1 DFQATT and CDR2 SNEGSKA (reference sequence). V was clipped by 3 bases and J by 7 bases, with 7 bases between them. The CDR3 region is CSASERQPQHF. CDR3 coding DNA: TGCAGTGCTAGTGAAAGGCAGCCCCAGCATTTT.

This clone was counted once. CDR3: CASSVRDNPYEQYF. As DNA, the CDR3 is TGTGCCAGCAGCGTCCGGGACAACCCCTACGAGCAGTACTTC. The chain is built from TRBV11-3 and TRBJ2-7; maybe TRBD1 (6 bases). This CDR3 is 14 amino acids long. The V gene's germline CDR1 is SGHNT and CDR2 YENEEA. The V end was cut by 5 bases, the J end by 2 bases, with 13 bases between.

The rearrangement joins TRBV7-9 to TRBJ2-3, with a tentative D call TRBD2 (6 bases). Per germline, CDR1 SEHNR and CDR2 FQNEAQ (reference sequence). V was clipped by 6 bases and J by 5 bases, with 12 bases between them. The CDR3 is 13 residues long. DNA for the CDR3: TGTGCCAGCAGGTTTATGGGGGGAGATACGCAGTATTTT. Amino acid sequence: CASRFMGGDTQYF.

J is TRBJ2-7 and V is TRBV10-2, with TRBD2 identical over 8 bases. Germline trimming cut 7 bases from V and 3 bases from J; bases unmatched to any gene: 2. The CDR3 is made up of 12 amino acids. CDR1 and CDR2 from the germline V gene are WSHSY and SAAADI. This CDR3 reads CASKAGGYEQYF. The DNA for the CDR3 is TGCGCCAGCAAGGCGGGAGGCTACGAGCAGTACTTC.

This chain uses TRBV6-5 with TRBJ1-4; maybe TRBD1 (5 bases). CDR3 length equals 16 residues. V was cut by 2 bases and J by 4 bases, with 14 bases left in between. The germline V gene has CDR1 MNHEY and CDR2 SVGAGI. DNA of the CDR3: TGTGCCAGCAGTTACCGAGCTCTGGGGGGTAATGAAAAACTGTTTTTT. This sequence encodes CASSYRALGGNEKLFF.

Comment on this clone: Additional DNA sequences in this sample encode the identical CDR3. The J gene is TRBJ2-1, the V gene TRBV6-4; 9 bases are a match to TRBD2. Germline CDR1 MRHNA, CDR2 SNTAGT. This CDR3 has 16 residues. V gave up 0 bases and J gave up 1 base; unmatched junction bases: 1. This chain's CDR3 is CASSDSTSGSYNEQFF. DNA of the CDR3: TGTGCCAGCAGTGACTCGACTAGCGGTTCCTACAATGAGCAGTTCTTC.

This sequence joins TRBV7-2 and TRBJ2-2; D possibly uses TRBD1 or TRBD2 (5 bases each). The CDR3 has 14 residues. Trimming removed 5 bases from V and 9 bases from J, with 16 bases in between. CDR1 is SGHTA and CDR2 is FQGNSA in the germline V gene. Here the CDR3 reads CASSRGRGGWELFF. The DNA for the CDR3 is TGTGCCAGCAGCCGGGGACGAGGAGGATGGGAGCTGTTTTTT. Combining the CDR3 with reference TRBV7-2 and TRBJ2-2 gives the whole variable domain GAGVSQSPSNKVTEKGKDVELRCDPISGHTALYWYRQSLGQGLEFLIYFQGNSAPDKSGLPSDRFSAERTGGSVSTLTIQRTQQEDSAVYLCASSRGRGGWELFFGEGSRLTVL.

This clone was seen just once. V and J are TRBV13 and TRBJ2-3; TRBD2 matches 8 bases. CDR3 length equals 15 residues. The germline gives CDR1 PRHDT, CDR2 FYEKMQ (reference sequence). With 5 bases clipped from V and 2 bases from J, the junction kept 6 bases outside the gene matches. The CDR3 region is CASSRRGGATDTQYF. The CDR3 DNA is TGTGCCAGCAGCCGACGGGGGGGTGCCACAGATACGCAGTATTTT.

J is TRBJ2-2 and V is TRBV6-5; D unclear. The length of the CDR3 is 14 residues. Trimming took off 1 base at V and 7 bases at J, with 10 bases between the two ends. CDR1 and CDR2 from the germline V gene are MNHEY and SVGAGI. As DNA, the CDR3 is TGTGCCAGCAGTTACTATGCAGCCTACGGGGAGCTGTTTTTT. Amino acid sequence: CASSYYAAYGELFF.

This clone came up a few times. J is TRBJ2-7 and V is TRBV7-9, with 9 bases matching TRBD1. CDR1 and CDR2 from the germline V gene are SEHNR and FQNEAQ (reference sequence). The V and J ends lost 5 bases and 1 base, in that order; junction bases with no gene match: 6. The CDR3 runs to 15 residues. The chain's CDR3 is CASSGDRDESYEQYF. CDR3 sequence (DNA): TGTGCCAGCAGCGGGGACAGGGATGAGTCCTACGAGCAGTACTTC.